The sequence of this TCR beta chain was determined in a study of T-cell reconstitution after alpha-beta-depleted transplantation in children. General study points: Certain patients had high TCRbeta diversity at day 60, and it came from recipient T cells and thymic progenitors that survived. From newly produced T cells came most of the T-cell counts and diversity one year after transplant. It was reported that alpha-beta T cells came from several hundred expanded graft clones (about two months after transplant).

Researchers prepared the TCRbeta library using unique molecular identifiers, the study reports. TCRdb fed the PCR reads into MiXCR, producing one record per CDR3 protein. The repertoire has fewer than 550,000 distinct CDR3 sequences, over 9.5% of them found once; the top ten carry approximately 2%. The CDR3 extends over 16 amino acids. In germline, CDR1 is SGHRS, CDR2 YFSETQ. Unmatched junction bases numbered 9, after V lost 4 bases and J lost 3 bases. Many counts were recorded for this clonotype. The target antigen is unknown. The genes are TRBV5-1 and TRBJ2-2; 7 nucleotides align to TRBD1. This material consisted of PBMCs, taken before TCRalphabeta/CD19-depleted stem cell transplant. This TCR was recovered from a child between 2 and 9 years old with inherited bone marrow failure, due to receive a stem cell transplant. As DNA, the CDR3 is TGCGCCAGCAGCCCTGAGACAGGGTACTACACCGGGGAGCTGTTTTTT. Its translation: CASSPETGYYTGELFF.